The next 14 T cell receptor beta chains were all read from a single sample in a study of blood T cell repertoires in COVID-19. Profiled with immunoSEQ multiplex PCR; TCRdb holds only in-frame clones, not every one. The table includes about 18,000 clones, around nine tenths detected once. Sequencing was carried out using peripheral blood. These receptors originate from a man aged 40-49 years with active COVID-19.

The DNA of the CDR3 is TGTGCCAGTAGTACCCCCAGGGGAAGGGTTGAACAGCCCCAGCATTTT. It is translated as CASSTPRGRVEQPQHF. J is TRBJ1-5 and V is TRBV19; D might be TRBD1 (6 bases). Trimming stripped 4 bases from V and 7 bases from J, with 20 bases between. The V gene's germline CDR1 is LNHDA and CDR2 SQIVND (reference sequence). The CDR3 spans 16 residues. Supplemented by reference TRBV19 and TRBJ1-5, the full variable domain reads DGGITQSPKYLFRKEGQNVTLSCEQNLNHDAMYWYRQDPGQGLRLIYYSQIVNDFQKGDIAEGYSVSREKKESFPLTVTSAQKNPTAFYLCASSTPRGRVEQPQHFGDGTRLSIL.

This chain connects TRBV19 to TRBJ2-7, with 13 nucleotides matching TRBD2. V lost 6 bases to trimming and J lost 1 base; unmatched junction nucleotides: 3. The CDR3 runs 15 residues. Germline V lookup: CDR1 LNHDA, CDR2 SQIVND (reference sequence). This CDR3 is CASSPGLAGSYEQYF. DNA of the CDR3: TGTGCCAGTAGCCCGGGACTAGCGGGGTCCTACGAGCAGTACTTC.

V usage is TRBV18 and J usage is TRBJ1-3, with D uncertain. Trimming left V 3 bases short and J 6 bases short, with 6 bases between. This CDR3 has 12 residues. The V gene's germline CDR1 is KGHSH and CDR2 LQKENI. CDR3 region: CASSPEENTIYF. DNA for the CDR3: TGTGCCAGCTCACCGGAGGAAAACACCATATATTTT.

The chain couples TRBV4-1 to TRBJ2-5, with TRBD1 matching 9 bases. V was pared by 3 bases and J by 5 bases, with 10 bases of the junction left unmatched. The CDR3 spans 16 residues. Germline lookup yields CDR1 MGHRA and CDR2 YSYEKL. The CDR3 nucleotides read TGCGCCAGCAGCCAGACACCGGGACAGGGATCGGAGACCCAGTACTTC. It translates to CASSQTPGQGSETQYF.

The chain uses TRBV30 and TRBJ2-2; D is unclear. The CDR3 spans 15 residues. The germline CDR1 and CDR2 sequences are GTSNPN and SVGIG (reference sequence). V lost 1 base to trimming and J lost 1 base, with 10 bases between them. The CDR3 spells CAWSGQAMNTGELFF. The CDR3 DNA sequence: TGTGCCTGGAGTGGTCAGGCGATGAACACCGGGGAGCTGTTTTTT.

This rearrangement joins TRBV24-1 to TRBJ2-5, with TRBD2 identical over 14 bases. This CDR3 has 17 amino acids. Germline values: CDR1 KGHDR, CDR2 SFDVKD. After removal of 2 bases from V and 4 bases from J, the junction contained 5 bases not matched to a gene. CDR3 in amino acids: CATSDSGLAGVSETQYF. The CDR3 DNA follows: TGTGCCACCAGTGATTCGGGACTAGCGGGAGTCTCAGAGACCCAGTACTTC.

The rearrangement links TRBV19 to TRBJ2-2; 13 nucleotides agree with TRBD2. Germline lookup yields CDR1 LNHDA and CDR2 SQIVND (reference sequence). Trimming at V came to 5 bases and at J to 0 bases, leaving 3 bases not matched to a gene. CDR3 length: 17 amino acids. The CDR3 spells CASSLGLAGANTGELFF. The CDR3 DNA sequence: TGTGCCAGTAGTTTAGGACTAGCGGGAGCGAACACCGGGGAGCTGTTTTTT.

V gene TRBV6-5 combines with J gene TRBJ2-7; D ambiguous. Germline V lookup: CDR1 MNHEY, CDR2 SVGAGI. This CDR3 region has 12 residues. V shed 6 bases and J shed 4 bases, with 10 bases lying between them. CDR3 nucleotide sequence: TGTGCCAGCAGCCTTGACGGGTACGAGCAGTACTTC. This gives the protein CASSLDGYEQYF.

In its sample, this clone is medium-sized. The chain recombines TRBV19 with TRBJ2-1; 7 bases map to TRBD1. V shed 10 bases and J 7 bases; nucleotides not matched to a gene: 10. In germline, CDR1 is LNHDA, CDR2 SQIVND (reference sequence). There are 13 residues in the CDR3. The CDR3 sequence is CATGRGNLNEQFF. The CDR3 nucleotides are TGTGCCACCGGCAGGGGGAACTTAAATGAGCAGTTCTTC. The variable domain in full, completed from reference TRBV19 and TRBJ2-1, reads DGGITQSPKYLFRKEGQNVTLSCEQNLNHDAMYWYRQDPGQGLRLIYYSQIVNDFQKGDIAEGYSVSREKKESFPLTVTSAQKNPTAFYLCATGRGNLNEQFFGPGTRLTVL.

V gene TRBV5-1 combines with J gene TRBJ1-1; D remains ambiguous. V shed 0 bases and J shed 8 bases, with 8 bases lying between them. The CDR3 has 12 amino acids. In germline, CDR1 is SGHRS, CDR2 YFSETQ. CDR3 residues: CASSLDREEAFF. The DNA for the CDR3 is TGCGCCAGCAGCTTGGACCGAGAAGAAGCTTTCTTT.

This clone was observed once. V is TRBV5-1 and J is TRBJ2-2, with a weak D call TRBD1 (6 bases). The CDR3 extends over 16 amino acids. The germline V and J ends were trimmed by 5 bases and 0 bases, with 14 bases remaining between them. Germline lookup yields CDR1 SGHRS and CDR2 YFSETQ. CDR3 residues: CASRPVGTSNTGELFF. The CDR3 nucleotides read TGCGCCAGCAGACCCGTCGGGACATCGAACACCGGGGAGCTGTTTTTT.

This chain links TRBV9 with TRBJ2-3, with D unclear. V was clipped by 4 bases and J by 0 bases, with 18 bases between them. Germline V gene sequence: CDR1 SGDLS, CDR2 YYNGEE. CDR3 length: 17 amino acids. The CDR3 spells CASSLHEEPVSTDTQYF. The CDR3 DNA reads as TGTGCCAGCAGCCTCCATGAGGAACCAGTGAGCACAGATACGCAGTATTTT.

The chain couples TRBV5-1 to TRBJ2-3; TRBD2 aligns across 9 bases. Per the germline V gene, CDR1 is SGHRS and CDR2 is YFSETQ. V gave up 0 bases and J gave up 3 bases; unmatched junction bases: 14. The CDR3 totals 19 residues. CDR3 in DNA: TGCGCCAGCAGCTTGGCCATGTATAGCGGGAGTGCGGGGACAGATACGCAGTATTTT. It codes for CASSLAMYSGSAGTDTQYF.

The V and J genes are TRBV7-6 and TRBJ2-1; the match to TRBD2 covers 9 bases. This CDR3 is built from 16 residues. With 2 bases clipped from V and 4 bases from J, the junction kept 6 bases outside the gene matches. Germline V gives CDR1 SGHVS, CDR2 FNYEAQ. The CDR3 loop is CASSLSLAGTYNEQFF. The CDR3, as DNA: TGTGCCAGCAGCTTATCGCTAGCGGGGACGTACAATGAGCAGTTCTTC.